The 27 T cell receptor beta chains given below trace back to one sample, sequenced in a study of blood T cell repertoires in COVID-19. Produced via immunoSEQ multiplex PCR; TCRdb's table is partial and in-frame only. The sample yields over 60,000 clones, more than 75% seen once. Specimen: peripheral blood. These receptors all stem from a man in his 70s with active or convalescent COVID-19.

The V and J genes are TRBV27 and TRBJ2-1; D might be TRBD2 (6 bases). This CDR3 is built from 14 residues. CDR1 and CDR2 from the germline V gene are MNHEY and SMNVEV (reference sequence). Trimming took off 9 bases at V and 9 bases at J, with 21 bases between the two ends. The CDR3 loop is CASAPGAGRGEQFF. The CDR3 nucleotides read TGTGCCAGTGCCCCTGGGGCGGGAAGGGGTGAGCAGTTCTTC.

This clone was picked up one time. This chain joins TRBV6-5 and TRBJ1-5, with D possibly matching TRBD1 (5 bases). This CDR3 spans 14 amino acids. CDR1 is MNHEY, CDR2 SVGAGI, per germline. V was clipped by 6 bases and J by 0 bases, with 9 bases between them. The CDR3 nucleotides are TGTGCCAGCAGCGGACACATTAGCAATCAGCCCCAGCATTTT. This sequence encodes CASSGHISNQPQHF.

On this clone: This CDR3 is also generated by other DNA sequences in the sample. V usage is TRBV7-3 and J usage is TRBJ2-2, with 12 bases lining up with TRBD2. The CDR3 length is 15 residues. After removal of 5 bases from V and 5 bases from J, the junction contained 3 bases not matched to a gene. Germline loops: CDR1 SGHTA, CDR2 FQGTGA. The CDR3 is CASSPGLAGTGELFF. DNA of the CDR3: TGTGCCAGCAGCCCGGGACTAGCGGGTACCGGGGAGCTGTTTTTT.

The CDR3 DNA sequence: TGTGCCAGCAGCTGGGGGTACACAAGAGGGGGGACCCAGTACTTC. This sequence encodes CASSWGYTRGGTQYF. V gene TRBV5-6 combines with J gene TRBJ2-5; D might be TRBD1 (6 bases). CDR3 length: 15 amino acids. Germline V lookup: CDR1 SGHDT, CDR2 YYEEEE. Trimming took off 3 bases at V and 7 bases at J, with 19 bases between the two ends.

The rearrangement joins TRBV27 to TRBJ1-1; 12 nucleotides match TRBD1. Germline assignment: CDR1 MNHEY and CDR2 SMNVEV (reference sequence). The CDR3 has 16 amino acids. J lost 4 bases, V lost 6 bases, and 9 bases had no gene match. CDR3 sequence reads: CASRAGQGALGTEAFF. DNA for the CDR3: TGTGCCAGCAGGGCGGGACAGGGGGCGCTGGGCACTGAAGCTTTCTTT.

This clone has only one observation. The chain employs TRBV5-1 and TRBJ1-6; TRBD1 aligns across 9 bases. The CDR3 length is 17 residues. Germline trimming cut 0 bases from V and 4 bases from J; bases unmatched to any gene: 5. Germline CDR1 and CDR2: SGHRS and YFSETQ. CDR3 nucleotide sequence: TGCGCCAGCAGCTTGGCCGGGACAGGGAGTTATAATTCACCCCTCCACTTT. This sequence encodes CASSLAGTGSYNSPLHF.

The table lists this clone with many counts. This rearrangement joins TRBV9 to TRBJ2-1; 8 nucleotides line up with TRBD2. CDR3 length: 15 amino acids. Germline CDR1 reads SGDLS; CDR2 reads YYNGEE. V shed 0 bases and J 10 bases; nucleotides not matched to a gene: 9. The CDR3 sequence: CASSVVSGGLREQFF. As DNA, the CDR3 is TGTGCCAGCAGCGTAGTATCGGGAGGGCTTAGAGAGCAGTTCTTC.

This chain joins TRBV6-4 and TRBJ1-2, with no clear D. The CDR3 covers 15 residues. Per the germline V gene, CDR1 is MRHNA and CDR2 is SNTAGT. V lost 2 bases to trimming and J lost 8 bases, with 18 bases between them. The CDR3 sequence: CASSDGPGSSRGYTF. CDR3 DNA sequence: TGTGCCAGCAGTGACGGTCCGGGGTCGAGCCGGGGCTACACCTTC.

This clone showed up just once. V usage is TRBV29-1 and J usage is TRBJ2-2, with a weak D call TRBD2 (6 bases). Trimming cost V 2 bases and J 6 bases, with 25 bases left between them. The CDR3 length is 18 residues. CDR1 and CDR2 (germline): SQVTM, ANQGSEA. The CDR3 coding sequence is TGCAGCGTTGAACGCTTAGGGCGGGGCGGGATATCGGCCGGGGAGCTGTTTTTT. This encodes CSVERLGRGGISAGELFF.

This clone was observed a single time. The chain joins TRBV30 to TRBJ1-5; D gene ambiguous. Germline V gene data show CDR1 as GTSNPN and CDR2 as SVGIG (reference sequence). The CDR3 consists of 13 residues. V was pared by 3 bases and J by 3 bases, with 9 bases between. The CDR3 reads CAWRSQDNQPQHF. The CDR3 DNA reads TGTGCCTGGAGGTCACAAGACAATCAGCCCCAGCATTTT.

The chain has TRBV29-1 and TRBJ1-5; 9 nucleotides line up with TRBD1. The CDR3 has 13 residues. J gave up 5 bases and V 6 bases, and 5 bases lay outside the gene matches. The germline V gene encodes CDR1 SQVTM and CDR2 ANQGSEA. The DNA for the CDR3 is TGCAGCGTCGCTACAGGGGGCGATCAGCCCCAGCATTTT. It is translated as CSVATGGDQPQHF.

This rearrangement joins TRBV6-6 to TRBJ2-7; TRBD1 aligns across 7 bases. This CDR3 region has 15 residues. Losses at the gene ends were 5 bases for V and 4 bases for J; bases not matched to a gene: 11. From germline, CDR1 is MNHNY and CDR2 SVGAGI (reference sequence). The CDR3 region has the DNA TGTGCCAGCAGTATCCGACAGGGACAAGGATACGAGCAGTACTTC. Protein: CASSIRQGQGYEQYF.

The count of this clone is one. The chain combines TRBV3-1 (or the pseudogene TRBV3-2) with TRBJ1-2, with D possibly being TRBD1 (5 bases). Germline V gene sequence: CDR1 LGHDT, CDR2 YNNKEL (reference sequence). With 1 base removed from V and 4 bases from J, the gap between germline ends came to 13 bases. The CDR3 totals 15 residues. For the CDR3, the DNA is TGTGCCAGCAGCCAAGGGCAGGGCCAAGGCTATGGCTACACCTTC. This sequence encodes CASSQGQGQGYGYTF.

The chain's CDR3 is CASSGLSSYNEQFF. In nucleotides, the CDR3 is TGTGCCAGCAGCGGACTGAGCTCCTACAATGAGCAGTTCTTC. This chain uses TRBV5-5 with TRBJ2-1; possibly TRBD2 for D (5 bases). V was clipped by 4 bases and J by 0 bases, with 8 bases between them. CDR3 length: 14 amino acids. The germline V gene has CDR1 SGHKS and CDR2 YYEKEE (reference sequence).

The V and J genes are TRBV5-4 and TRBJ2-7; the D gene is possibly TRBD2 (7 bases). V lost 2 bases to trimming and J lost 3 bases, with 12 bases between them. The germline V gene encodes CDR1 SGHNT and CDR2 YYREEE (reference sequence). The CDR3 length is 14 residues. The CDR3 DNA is TGTGCCAGCAGCTTAGGGGGGGTGATCTACGAGCAGTACTTC. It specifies CASSLGGVIYEQYF.

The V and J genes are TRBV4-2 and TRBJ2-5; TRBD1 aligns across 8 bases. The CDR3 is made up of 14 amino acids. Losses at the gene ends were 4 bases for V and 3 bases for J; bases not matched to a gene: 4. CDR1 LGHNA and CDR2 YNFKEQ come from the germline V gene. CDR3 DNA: TGTGCCAGCAGCCCGGGACAGGAAGAAGAGACCCAGTACTTC. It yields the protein CASSPGQEEETQYF.

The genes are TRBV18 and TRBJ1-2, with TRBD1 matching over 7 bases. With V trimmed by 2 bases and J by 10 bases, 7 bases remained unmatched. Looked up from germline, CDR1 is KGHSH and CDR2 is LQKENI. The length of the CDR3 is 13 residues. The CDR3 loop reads CASSPSGDSFYTF. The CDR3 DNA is TGTGCCAGCTCACCATCGGGGGACAGCTTCTACACCTTC.

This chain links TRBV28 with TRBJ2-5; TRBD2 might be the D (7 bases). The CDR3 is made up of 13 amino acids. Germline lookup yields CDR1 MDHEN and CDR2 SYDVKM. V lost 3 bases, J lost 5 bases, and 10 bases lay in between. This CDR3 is CASSFGGPETQYF. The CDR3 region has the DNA TGTGCCAGCAGTTTCGGGGGGCCGGAGACCCAGTACTTC.

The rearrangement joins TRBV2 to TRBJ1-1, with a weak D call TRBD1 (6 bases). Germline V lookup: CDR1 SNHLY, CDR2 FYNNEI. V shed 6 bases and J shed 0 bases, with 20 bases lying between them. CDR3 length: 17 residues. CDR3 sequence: CASRHPRGDTMNTEAFF. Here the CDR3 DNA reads TGTGCCAGCAGACACCCCCGGGGGGACACAATGAACACTGAAGCTTTCTTT.

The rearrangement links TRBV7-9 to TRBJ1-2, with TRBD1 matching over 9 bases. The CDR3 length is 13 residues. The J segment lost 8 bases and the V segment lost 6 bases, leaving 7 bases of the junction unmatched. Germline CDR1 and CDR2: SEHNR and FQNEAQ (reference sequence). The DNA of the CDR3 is TGTGCCAGCAGTACACAGGGGGCCGGGGGCTACACCTTC. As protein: CASSTQGAGGYTF.

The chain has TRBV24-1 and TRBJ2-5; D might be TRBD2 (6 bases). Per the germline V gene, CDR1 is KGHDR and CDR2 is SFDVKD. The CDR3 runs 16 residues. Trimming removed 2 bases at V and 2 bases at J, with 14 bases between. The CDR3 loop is CATSDSRGTLQETQYF. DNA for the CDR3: TGTGCCACCAGTGATTCGCGGGGAACTCTACAAGAGACCCAGTACTTC.

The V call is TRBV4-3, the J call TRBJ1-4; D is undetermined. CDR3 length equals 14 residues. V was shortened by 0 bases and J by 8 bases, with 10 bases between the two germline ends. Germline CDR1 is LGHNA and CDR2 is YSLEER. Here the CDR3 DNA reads TGCGCCAGCAGCCAAGATCGGGGTAGGGAAAAACTGTTTTTT. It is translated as CASSQDRGREKLFF.

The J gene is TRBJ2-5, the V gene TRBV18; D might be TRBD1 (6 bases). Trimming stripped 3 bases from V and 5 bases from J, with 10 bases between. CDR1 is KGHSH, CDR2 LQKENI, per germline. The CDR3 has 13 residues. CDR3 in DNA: TGTGCCAGCTCACCTAACAGGGAGGAGACCCAGTACTTC. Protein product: CASSPNREETQYF.

The DNA for the CDR3 is TGCAGCGTTTGGACTAGCGGGGTACAATACGAGCAGTACTTC. This gives the protein CSVWTSGVQYEQYF. This chain links TRBV29-1 with TRBJ2-7; 12 nucleotides line up with TRBD2. The trim removed 5 bases at V and 4 bases at J, leaving 6 bases unmatched. Germline lookup yields CDR1 SQVTM and CDR2 ANQGSEA. CDR3 length equals 14 residues.

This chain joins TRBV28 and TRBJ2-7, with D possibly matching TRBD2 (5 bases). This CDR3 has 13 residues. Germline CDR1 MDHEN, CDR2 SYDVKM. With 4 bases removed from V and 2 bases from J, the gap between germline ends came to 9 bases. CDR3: CASSSGGPYEQYF. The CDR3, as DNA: TGTGCCAGCAGTTCAGGAGGACCCTACGAGCAGTACTTC.

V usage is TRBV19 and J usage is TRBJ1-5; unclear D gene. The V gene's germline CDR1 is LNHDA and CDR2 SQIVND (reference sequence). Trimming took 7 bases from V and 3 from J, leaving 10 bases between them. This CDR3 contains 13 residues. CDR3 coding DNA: TGTGCCAGTACAGGAGCGGACAATCAGCCCCAGCATTTT. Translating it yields CASTGADNQPQHF.

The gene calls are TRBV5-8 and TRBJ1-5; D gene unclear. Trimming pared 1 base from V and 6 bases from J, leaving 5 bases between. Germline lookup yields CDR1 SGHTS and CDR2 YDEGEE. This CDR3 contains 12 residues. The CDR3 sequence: CASSLLSQPQHF. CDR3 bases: TGTGCCAGCAGCTTGCTGAGTCAGCCCCAGCATTTT.